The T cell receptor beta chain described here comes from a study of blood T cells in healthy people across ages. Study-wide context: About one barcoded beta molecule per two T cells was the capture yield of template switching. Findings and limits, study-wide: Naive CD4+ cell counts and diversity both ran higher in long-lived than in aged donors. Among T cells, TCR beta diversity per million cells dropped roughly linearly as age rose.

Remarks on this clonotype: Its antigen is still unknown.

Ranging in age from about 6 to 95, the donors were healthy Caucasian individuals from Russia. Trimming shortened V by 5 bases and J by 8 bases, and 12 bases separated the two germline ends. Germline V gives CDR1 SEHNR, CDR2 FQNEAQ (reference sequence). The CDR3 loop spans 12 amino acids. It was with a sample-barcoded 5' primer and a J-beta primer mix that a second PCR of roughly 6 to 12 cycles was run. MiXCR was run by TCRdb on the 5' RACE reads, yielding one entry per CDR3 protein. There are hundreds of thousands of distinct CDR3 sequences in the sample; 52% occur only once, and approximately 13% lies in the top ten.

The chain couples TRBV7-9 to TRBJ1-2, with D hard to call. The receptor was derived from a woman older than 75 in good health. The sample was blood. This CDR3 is CASSLGLWGYTF. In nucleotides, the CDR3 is TGTGCCAGCAGCCTGGGCCTTTGGGGCTACACCTTC.